The text below deals with one T cell receptor beta chain. The data originate from a study of blood T cell repertoires in COVID-19. Study-wide context: The United States, Italy and Spain were the sources of the acute and convalescent COVID-19 samples.

The junction had 0 bases not matched to a gene; V was cut back by 1 base and J by 6 bases. The CDR3 contains 14 residues. Germline V gives CDR1 LGHNA, CDR2 YNFKEQ. Data came from immunoSEQ multiplex PCR; TCRdb stores just in-frame clones and leaves some out. The table lists fewer than 75,000 clones, nearly 90% of them singletons. This clonotype was sampled from a man between 70 and 80 years old with acute or convalescent COVID-19. This chain connects TRBV4-2 to TRBJ2-1, with TRBD1 matching 10 bases. Sequenced sample: peripheral blood. The CDR3 DNA follows: TGTGCCAGCAGCCAAGGGACAGGGGGCAATGAGCAGTTCTTC. It encodes CASSQGTGGNEQFF.